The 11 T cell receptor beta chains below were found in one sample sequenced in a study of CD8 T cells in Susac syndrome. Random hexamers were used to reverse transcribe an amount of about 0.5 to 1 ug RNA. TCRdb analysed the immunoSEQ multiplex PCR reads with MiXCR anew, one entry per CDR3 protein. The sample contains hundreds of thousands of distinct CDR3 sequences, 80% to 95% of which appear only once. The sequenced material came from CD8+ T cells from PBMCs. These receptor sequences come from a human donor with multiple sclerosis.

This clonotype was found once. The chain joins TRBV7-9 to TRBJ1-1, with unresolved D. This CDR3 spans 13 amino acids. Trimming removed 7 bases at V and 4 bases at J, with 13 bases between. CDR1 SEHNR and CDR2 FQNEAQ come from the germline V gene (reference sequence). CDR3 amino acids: CASTPPMSTEAFF. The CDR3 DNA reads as TGTGCCAGCACGCCCCCCATGAGCACTGAAGCTTTCTTT.

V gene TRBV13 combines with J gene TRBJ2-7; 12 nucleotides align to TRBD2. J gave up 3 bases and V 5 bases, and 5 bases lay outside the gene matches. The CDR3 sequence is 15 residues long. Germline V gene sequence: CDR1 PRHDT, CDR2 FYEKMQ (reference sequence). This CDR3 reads CASSPGLAGNYEQYF. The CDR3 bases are TGTGCCAGCAGCCCCGGACTAGCGGGGAACTACGAGCAGTACTTC.

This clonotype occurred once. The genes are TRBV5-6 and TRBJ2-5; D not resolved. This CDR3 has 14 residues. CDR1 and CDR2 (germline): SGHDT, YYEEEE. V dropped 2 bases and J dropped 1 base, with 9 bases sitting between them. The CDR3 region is CASSFRSFQETQYF. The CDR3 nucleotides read TGTGCCAGCAGCTTCCGGAGCTTCCAAGAGACCCAGTACTTC.

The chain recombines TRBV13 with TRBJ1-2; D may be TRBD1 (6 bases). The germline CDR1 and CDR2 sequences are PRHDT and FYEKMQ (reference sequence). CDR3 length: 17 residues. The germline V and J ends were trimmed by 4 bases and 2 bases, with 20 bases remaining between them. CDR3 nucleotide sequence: TGTGCCAGCAGCTCAACAGTAGGGGGAATCGGCAACTATGGCTACACCTTC. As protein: CASSSTVGGIGNYGYTF.

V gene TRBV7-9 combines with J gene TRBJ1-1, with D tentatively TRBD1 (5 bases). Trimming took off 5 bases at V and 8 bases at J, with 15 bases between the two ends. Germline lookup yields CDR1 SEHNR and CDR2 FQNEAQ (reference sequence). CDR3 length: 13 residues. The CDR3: CASSIPGLVEAFF. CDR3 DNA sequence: TGTGCCAGCAGCATCCCAGGGTTGGTGGAAGCTTTCTTT.

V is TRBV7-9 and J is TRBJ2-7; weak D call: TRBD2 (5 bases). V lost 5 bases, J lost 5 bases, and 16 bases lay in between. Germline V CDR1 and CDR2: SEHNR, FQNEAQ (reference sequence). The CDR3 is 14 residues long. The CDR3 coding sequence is TGTGCCAGCAGCCCCCGACTACATCTCCACGAGCAGTACTTC. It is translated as CASSPRLHLHEQYF.

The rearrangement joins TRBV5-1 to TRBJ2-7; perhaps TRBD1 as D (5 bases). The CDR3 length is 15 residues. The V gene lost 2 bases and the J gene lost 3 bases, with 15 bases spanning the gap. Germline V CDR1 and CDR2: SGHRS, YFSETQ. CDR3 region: CASSFRQGMDYEQYF. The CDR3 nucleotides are TGCGCCAGCAGCTTTCGGCAGGGTATGGACTACGAGCAGTACTTC.

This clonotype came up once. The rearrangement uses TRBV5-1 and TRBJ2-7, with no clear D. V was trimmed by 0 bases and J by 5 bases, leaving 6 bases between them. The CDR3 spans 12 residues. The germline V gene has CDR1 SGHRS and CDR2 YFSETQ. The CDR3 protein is CASSLGWHEQYF. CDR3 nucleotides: TGCGCCAGCAGCTTGGGATGGCACGAGCAGTACTTC.

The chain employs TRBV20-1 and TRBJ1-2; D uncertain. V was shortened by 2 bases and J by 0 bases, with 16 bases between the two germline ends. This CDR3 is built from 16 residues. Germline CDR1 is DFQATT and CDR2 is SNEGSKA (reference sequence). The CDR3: CSARPGRTETNYGYTF. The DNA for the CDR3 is TGCAGTGCTAGACCTGGGCGGACGGAGACTAACTATGGCTACACCTTC.

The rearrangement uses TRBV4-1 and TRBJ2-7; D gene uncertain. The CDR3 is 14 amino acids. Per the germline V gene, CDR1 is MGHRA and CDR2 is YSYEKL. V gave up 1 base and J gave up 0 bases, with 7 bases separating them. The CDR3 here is CASSQATDSYEQYF. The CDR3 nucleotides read TGCGCCAGCAGCCAAGCCACGGACTCCTACGAGCAGTACTTC.

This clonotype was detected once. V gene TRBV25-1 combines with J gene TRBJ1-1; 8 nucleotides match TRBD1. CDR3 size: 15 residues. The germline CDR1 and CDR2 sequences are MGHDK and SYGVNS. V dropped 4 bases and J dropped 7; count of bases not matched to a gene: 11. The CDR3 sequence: CASSGTQGAAYEAFF. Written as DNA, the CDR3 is TGTGCCAGCAGTGGGACCCAGGGGGCGGCCTATGAAGCTTTCTTT.